The 18 T cell receptor beta chains listed next were all sequenced from one sample in a study of tumor and adjacent non-tumor tissue in lung cancer. A modified ARM-PCR protocol with three rounds of nested PCR amplified TCRbeta. MiXCR, applied by TCRdb to the multiplex PCR reads, yields one record per CDR3 protein. The table shows around 74,000 distinct CDR3 sequences, with around 70% occurring only once. This sample's RNA came from whole unsorted tissue. The normal lung tissue was taken more than 3 cm from the tumor edge. The sequenced material came from distant non-tumor lung tissue. These receptors were obtained from a woman aged 45-65 years with non-small cell lung cancer.

A note on this clonotype: This is likely a read error, given that the CDR3 carries no conserved phenylalanine or tryptophan at its end. The chain combines TRBV20-1 with TRBJ2-7; D is possibly TRBD2 (5 bases). Germline V lookup: CDR1 DFQATT, CDR2 SNEGSKA (reference sequence). The CDR3 consists of 14 residues. The CDR3 here is CNASREDTGYEQYI. The DNA for the CDR3 is TGCAATGCTAGCCGAGAAGACACGGGCTACGAGCAGTACATC.

A note on this clonotype: A junction boundary mismatches the germline segment, possibly from a read error. J is TRBJ2-7 and V is TRBV11-1; 8 bases agree with TRBD1. CDR3 length equals 15 residues. Germline-derived CDR1 and CDR2 are SGHAT and FQDESV (reference sequence). CDR3 sequence (DNA): TGTGTCGGCAGCTCGATAGGGTCGACAGGGGACGAGCAGCACTTC. Protein: CVGSSIGSTGDEQHF.

Remarks on this clonotype: Just one base apart from a much larger clone, this may be a read error. Here the CDR3 omits its conserved ending phenylalanine or tryptophan, so a read error is the likely source. DNA for the CDR3: TGTGCCAGCAGCACTAGGCTTCTGGGACAGGGTGGAGAGCAGTACCTC. Amino acids: CASSTRLLGQGGEQYL. This chain joins TRBV12-3 or TRBV12-4 and TRBJ2-7, with 9 bases identical to TRBD1. This CDR3 spans 16 amino acids. V trimming: 6 bases; J trimming: 7 bases; junction bases outside the gene matches: 16.

Turning to this clonotype: The junction shows a germline mismatch at one end, possibly a read error. The V and J genes are TRBV6-2 or TRBV6-3 and TRBJ2-1; 9 bases fit TRBD2. The CDR3 is made up of 17 amino acids. Germline-derived CDR1 and CDR2 are MNHEY and SVGEGT. The CDR3 DNA sequence: TGTGTCAGCAGATCCCCGTATAGCGGGAGCGGCTACAATGAGCAGTTATTC. Translating it yields CVSRSPYSGSGYNEQLF.

This clonotype was counted once. Relative to the germline gene, one junction end is altered; a read error may explain this. V is TRBV29-1 and J is TRBJ2-3, with a possible D match to TRBD1 (5 bases). Germline assignment: CDR1 SQVTM and CDR2 ANQGSEA. This CDR3 comprises 13 residues. CDR3 nucleotide sequence: TGCAGCGTTAGGGCGGCTGACACAGGTACGCAGTATTTT. Residues: CSVRAADTGTQYF.

As regards this clonotype: This may be a read error, as it is one base from a much larger clone. This chain uses TRBV20-1 with TRBJ2-3; the match to TRBD2 covers 14 bases. This CDR3 is 17 amino acids long. J lost 2 bases, V lost 6 bases, and 10 bases had no gene match. Germline V gives CDR1 DFQATT, CDR2 SNEGSKA (reference sequence). The CDR3 region has the DNA TGCAGTGCCGAGACGACTAGCGGGAGGGATACCACAGATACGCAGTATTTT. This gives the protein CSAETTSGRDTTDTQYF.

The chain recombines TRBV28 with TRBJ1-5; D might be TRBD1 (6 bases). Germline V gene sequence: CDR1 MDHEN, CDR2 SYDVKM. V was trimmed by 6 bases and J by 3 bases, leaving 9 bases between them. CDR3 length: 13 residues. CDR3 amino acids: CASRTGHNQPQHF. CDR3 nucleotides: TGTGCCAGCAGAACAGGGCACAATCAGCCCCAGCATTTT. The whole variable domain, filled in from reference TRBV28 and TRBJ1-5, reads DVKVTQSSRYLVKRTGEKVFLECVQDMDHENMFWYRQDPGLGLRLIYFSYDVKMKEKGDIPEGYSVSREKKERFSLILESASTNQTSMYLCASRTGHNQPQHFGDGTRLSIL.

This chain uses TRBV29-1 with TRBJ2-5; D unclear. The germline CDR1 and CDR2 sequences are SQVTM and ANQGSEA. The CDR3 sequence is 13 residues long. Trimming stripped 4 bases from V and 5 bases from J, with 14 bases between. CDR3 in DNA: TGCAGCGTTGTAAGCCTGTTCCGGGAGACCCAGTACTTC. Its protein product is CSVVSLFRETQYF.

To note about this clonotype: One junction end does not reproduce the germline sequence, and a read error may be involved. The CDR3 DNA is TGTGCCAGCAGTAACGCAGGGATGCATGAAAAACTGCTTTTT. Encoded protein: CASSNAGMHEKLLF. The gene calls are TRBV6-1 and TRBJ1-4; D might be TRBD1 (5 bases). Germline V gene lookup returns CDR1 MNHNS and CDR2 SASEGT. CDR3 length: 14 amino acids.

The genes are TRBV11-2 and TRBJ2-7; possibly TRBD1 or TRBD2 for D (6 bases each). The CDR3 has 15 amino acids. Trimming left V 4 bases short and J 6 bases short, with 19 bases between. Germline CDR1 SGHAT, CDR2 FQNNGV. Written as DNA, the CDR3 is TGTGCCAGCAGCTCGGGGGCAGGCCGGACATGCGAGCAGTACTTC. This encodes CASSSGAGRTCEQYF.

This clonotype was detected only a few times. One base away lies a much larger clone, so this may be a sequencing read error. The chain links TRBV10-3 to TRBJ2-1; the match to TRBD2 covers 7 bases. Per germline, CDR1 ENHRY and CDR2 SYGVKD. This CDR3 comprises 14 residues. The CDR3 DNA reads as TGTGTCACGGCCGCCGGGGGGTCCTACAATGAGCAGTTCTTC. Translation gives CVTAAGGSYNEQFF.

With regard to this clonotype: A much larger clone differs from this one at a single base, so this may be a read error. The CDR3 ends on some other residue instead of the conserved phenylalanine or tryptophan, so this is likely a read error. The V gene is TRBV6-2 or TRBV6-3, the J gene TRBJ2-3; D not certain. V was shortened by 6 bases and J by 0 bases, with 7 bases between the two germline ends. CDR3 length: 13 residues. The germline CDR1 and CDR2 sequences are MNHEY and SVGEGT. This CDR3 reads CASRETSTDTQYY. In nucleotides, the CDR3 is TGTGCCAGCAGGGAGACTAGCACAGATACGCAGTATTAT.

Turning to this clonotype: Possible read error: a much larger clone is one base away. This chain joins TRBV20-1 and TRBJ2-1; 10 bases are a match to TRBD2. Germline CDR1 DFQATT, CDR2 SNEGSKA (reference sequence). J gave up 7 bases and V 7 bases, and 16 bases lay outside the gene matches. The CDR3 extends over 16 amino acids. The CDR3 loop is CSGLWLAGERWNEQFF. CDR3 coding DNA: TGCAGTGGATTGTGGCTAGCGGGAGAAAGGTGGAATGAGCAGTTCTTC.

Note on this clonotype: Being one base from a much bigger clone, this may be a read error. The J gene is TRBJ2-5, the V gene TRBV12-3 or TRBV12-4, with a weak D call TRBD1 (6 bases). The CDR3 covers 14 residues. V lost 3 bases to trimming and J lost 4 bases, with 12 bases between them. The CDR3, as DNA: TGTGCCAGCAGTTTTTCGGGACACCGAGAGACCCAGTACTTC. Translated, it gives CASSFSGHRETQYF.

Turning to this clonotype: Being one base from a much bigger clone, this may be a read error. DNA of the CDR3: TGCAGTGCTTACAGGGGTACGAACACTGATGCTTTCTTT. Amino acids: CSAYRGTNTDAFF. The chain links TRBV20-1 to TRBJ1-1, with TRBD1 matching 7 bases. The CDR3 totals 13 residues. Per germline, CDR1 DFQATT and CDR2 SNEGSKA (reference sequence).

This clonotype was seen a handful of times. A much larger clonotype is one base distant, so this may be a read error. The genes are TRBV5-5 and TRBJ1-2, with D possibly matching TRBD1 (5 bases). With 7 bases removed from V and 5 bases from J, the gap between germline ends came to 18 bases. This CDR3 spans 14 amino acids. Germline V gene lookup returns CDR1 SGHKS and CDR2 YYEKEE (reference sequence). CDR3 DNA sequence: TGTGCCAGCGGCTCACCCGACCCAGGGTATGGCTACACCTTC. This codes for CASGSPDPGYGYTF. Supplemented by reference TRBV5-5 and TRBJ1-2, the full variable domain reads DAGVTQSPTHLIKTRGQQVTLRCSPISGHKSVSWYQQVLGQGPQFIFQYYEKEERGRGNFPDRFSARQFPNYSSELNVNALLLGDSALYLCASGSPDPGYGYTFGSGTRLTVV.

To note about this clonotype: A read error may produce the germline difference seen at one junction end. The J gene is TRBJ2-4, the V gene TRBV4-1, with 7 bases identical to TRBD1. The germline gives CDR1 MGHRA, CDR2 YSYEKL. The CDR3 sequence is 15 residues long. The CDR3 nucleotides are TGCGCCAGCAGCCTAGCTGACAGGGTGGAAAATATTCAGTACTTC. Residues: CASSLADRVENIQYF.

V usage is TRBV20-1 and J usage is TRBJ2-3; the match to TRBD2 covers 12 bases. The CDR3 loop spans 21 amino acids. V gave up 0 bases and J gave up 4 bases; unmatched junction bases: 20. Germline CDR1 DFQATT, CDR2 SNEGSKA (reference sequence). CDR3 DNA: TGCAGTGCTAGAGATACATGGGAGCCTAGCGGGAGGGACGAGGTTGCAGATACGCAGTATTTT. This translates into CSARDTWEPSGRDEVADTQYF.